The present entry profiles one T cell receptor beta chain with its context. As yet, its antigen is unknown. The entry originates in a study of beta chain features in type 1 diabetes. Regarding the study as a whole: When cDNA is sequenced, cells with high TCR expression could be over-represented. PCR might show a preference for shorter templates, equally across patients and controls. The naive, central memory and Treg TCRB repertoires showed an apparent similarity that was greater among patients than among healthy donors.

Every isolated RNA sample was fully reverse transcribed, so sequencing captured expressed TCRB transcripts. Clones were sequenced by immunoSEQ multiplex PCR, and TCRdb holds only the in-frame ones, with some missing. The data show about 360,000 clones, with 10% to 15% seen just once and around 0.02% held by the top ten. The CDR3 is made up of 15 amino acids. Trimming took off 7 bases at V and 1 base at J, with 11 bases between the two ends. From germline, CDR1 is SEHNR and CDR2 FQNEAQ (reference sequence). Sequences were obtained from naive CD4+ T cells from blood. The sequence came from a man aged 18 to 30 in good health. The chain has TRBV7-9 and TRBJ2-6; D unclear. CDR3 DNA: TGTGCCAGCAACTCCCGGTGGTCTGGGGCCAACGTCCTGACTTTC. This sequence encodes CASNSRWSGANVLTF.